Listed below are T cell receptor beta chains from one sample, sequenced in a study of blood T cells in healthy people across ages. Each CDR3 protein is one row after TCRdb ran MiXCR on the 5' RACE reads. The sample lists about 770,000 distinct CDR3 sequences, around 42% occurring once. The specimen was blood. The receptors derive from a man between 60 and 70 years old in good health. Each CDR3 is given with its conserved first and last residue. Each record gives: J gene, V gene, CDR3 length, D gene, CDR3 protein. D genes are given only for firm matches.

j_call: TRBJ1-2; v_call: TRBV6-6; cdr3_length: 14; d_call: NA; cdr3_aa: CATRFISERYGYTF
j_call: TRBJ1-2; v_call: TRBV29-1; cdr3_length: 11; d_call: NA; cdr3_aa: CGVWDDYGYTF
j_call: NA; v_call: TRBV20-1; cdr3_length: 14; d_call: NA; cdr3_aa: CSARQAGTTYEQYF
j_call: TRBJ2-3; v_call: TRBV7-3; cdr3_length: 15; d_call: NA; cdr3_aa: CASSSGQLLTDTQYF
j_call: TRBJ2-1; v_call: TRBV7-2; cdr3_length: 14; d_call: NA; cdr3_aa: CASSLEPPGNEQFF
j_call: TRBJ2-1; v_call: TRBV24-1; cdr3_length: 14; d_call: NA; cdr3_aa: CATSEGGLYNEQFF
j_call: TRBJ2-7; v_call: TRBV29-1; cdr3_length: 12; d_call: NA; cdr3_aa: CSAEGAAYEQYF
j_call: TRBJ2-7; v_call: TRBV2; cdr3_length: 13; d_call: TRBD2; cdr3_aa: CAALGGILYEQYF
j_call: TRBJ2-1; v_call: TRBV12-3/TRBV12-4; cdr3_length: 18; d_call: TRBD2; cdr3_aa: CASSRGGAIGPNKNEQFF
j_call: TRBJ2-3; v_call: TRBV7-2; cdr3_length: 14; d_call: NA; cdr3_aa: CASSLDGGTDTQYF
j_call: TRBJ1-1; v_call: TRBV29-1; cdr3_length: 13; d_call: NA; cdr3_aa: CSVAAGWNTEAFF
j_call: TRBJ2-5; v_call: TRBV4-3; cdr3_length: 17; d_call: TRBD2; cdr3_aa: CASSPGLAGGHEETQYF
j_call: TRBJ2-1; v_call: TRBV9; cdr3_length: 14; d_call: TRBD1; cdr3_aa: CASRRDRDYNEQFF
j_call: TRBJ1-2; v_call: TRBV29-1; cdr3_length: 11; d_call: TRBD1; cdr3_aa: CSGTGGFGYTF
j_call: TRBJ2-1; v_call: TRBV6-2/TRBV6-3; cdr3_length: 15; d_call: TRBD1; cdr3_aa: CASSTPGTVLNEQFF
j_call: TRBJ2-2; v_call: TRBV2; cdr3_length: 14; d_call: TRBD1; cdr3_aa: CASRGQGVTGELFF
j_call: TRBJ2-5; v_call: TRBV10-2; cdr3_length: 15; d_call: TRBD2; cdr3_aa: CASSDRRGGRETQYF
j_call: TRBJ1-1; v_call: TRBV18; cdr3_length: 15; d_call: TRBD1; cdr3_aa: CASSGQGAPTGEAFF
j_call: TRBJ1-2; v_call: TRBV6-1; cdr3_length: 13; d_call: NA; cdr3_aa: CAGSQVLGYGYTF
j_call: TRBJ2-5; v_call: TRBV12-3/TRBV12-4; cdr3_length: 16; d_call: TRBD1; cdr3_aa: CASSPSGTGKGNEQYF
j_call: TRBJ2-3; v_call: TRBV7-9; cdr3_length: 17; d_call: NA; cdr3_aa: CASSYPSQKGETDTQYF
j_call: TRBJ2-2; v_call: TRBV3-1; cdr3_length: 15; d_call: NA; cdr3_aa: CASSQGPAVTGELFF
j_call: TRBJ1-6; v_call: TRBV12-3/TRBV12-4; cdr3_length: 13; d_call: NA; cdr3_aa: CASKGFDNSPLHF
j_call: TRBJ2-5; v_call: TRBV6-6; cdr3_length: 16; d_call: NA; cdr3_aa: CASSPWVFGGRETQYF
j_call: TRBJ2-1; v_call: TRBV27; cdr3_length: 17; d_call: NA; cdr3_aa: CASRAGGRGISYNEQFF
j_call: TRBJ2-7; v_call: TRBV5-1; cdr3_length: 16; d_call: NA; cdr3_aa: CASSLARGTASYEQYF
j_call: TRBJ2-2; v_call: TRBV7-2; cdr3_length: 16; d_call: TRBD2; cdr3_aa: CASSRRAGGNTGELFF